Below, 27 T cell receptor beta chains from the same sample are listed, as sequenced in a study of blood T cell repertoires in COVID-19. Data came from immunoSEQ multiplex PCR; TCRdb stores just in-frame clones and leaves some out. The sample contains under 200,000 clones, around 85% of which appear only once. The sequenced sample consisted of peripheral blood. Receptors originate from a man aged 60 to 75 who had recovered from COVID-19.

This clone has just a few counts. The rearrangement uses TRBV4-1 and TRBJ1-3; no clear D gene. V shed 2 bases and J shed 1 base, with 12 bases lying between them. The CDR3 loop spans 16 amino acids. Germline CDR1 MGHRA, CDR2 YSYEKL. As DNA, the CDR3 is TGCGCCAGCAGCCAAAGACCCCCGGGTTCTGGAAACACCATATATTTT. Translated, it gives CASSQRPPGSGNTIYF.

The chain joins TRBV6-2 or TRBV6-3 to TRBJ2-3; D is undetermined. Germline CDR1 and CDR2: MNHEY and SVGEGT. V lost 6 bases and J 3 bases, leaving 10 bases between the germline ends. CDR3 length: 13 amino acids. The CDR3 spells CASSSLRTDTQYF. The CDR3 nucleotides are TGTGCCAGCAGCTCCCTCCGTACAGATACGCAGTATTTT.

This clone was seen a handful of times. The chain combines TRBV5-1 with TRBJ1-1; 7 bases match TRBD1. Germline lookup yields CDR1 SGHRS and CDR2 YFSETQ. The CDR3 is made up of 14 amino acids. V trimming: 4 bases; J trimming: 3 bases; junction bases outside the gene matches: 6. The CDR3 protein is CASSLRQGDTEAFF. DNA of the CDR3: TGCGCCAGCAGCCTCAGACAGGGAGACACTGAAGCTTTCTTT.

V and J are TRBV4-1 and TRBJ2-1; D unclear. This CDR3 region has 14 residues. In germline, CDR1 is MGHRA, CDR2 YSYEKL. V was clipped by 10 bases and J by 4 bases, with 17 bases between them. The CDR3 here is CATSRGSHYNEQFF. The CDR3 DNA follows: TGCGCCACCTCGAGAGGCTCTCATTACAATGAGCAGTTCTTC.

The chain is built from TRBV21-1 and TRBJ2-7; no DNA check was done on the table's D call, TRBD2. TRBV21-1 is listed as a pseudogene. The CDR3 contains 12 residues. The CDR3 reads CASSGLGYEQYF. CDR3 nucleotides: TGTGCCAGCAGCGGACTAGGCTACGAGCAGTACTTC.

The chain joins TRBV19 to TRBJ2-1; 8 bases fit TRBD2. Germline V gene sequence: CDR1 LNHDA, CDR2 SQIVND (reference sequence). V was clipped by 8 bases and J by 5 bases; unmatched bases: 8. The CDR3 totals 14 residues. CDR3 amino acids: CASERGGQNNEQFF. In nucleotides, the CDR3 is TGTGCCAGTGAACGGGGGGGCCAGAACAATGAGCAGTTCTTC.

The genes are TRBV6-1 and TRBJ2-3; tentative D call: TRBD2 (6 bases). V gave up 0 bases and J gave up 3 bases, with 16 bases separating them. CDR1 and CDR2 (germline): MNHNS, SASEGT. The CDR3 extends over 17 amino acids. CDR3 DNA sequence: TGTGCCAGCAGTGAAGCGGGACTTTCCCCCGCGACAGATACGCAGTATTTT. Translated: CASSEAGLSPATDTQYF.

This CDR3 is CASATWNIQYF. The CDR3 coding sequence is TGTGCCAGCGCTACCTGGAACATTCAGTACTTC. The chain joins TRBV25-1 to TRBJ2-4; D is uncertain. V was cut by 8 bases and J by 7 bases, with 9 bases left in between. This CDR3 is 11 amino acids long. Per the germline V gene, CDR1 is MGHDK and CDR2 is SYGVNS.

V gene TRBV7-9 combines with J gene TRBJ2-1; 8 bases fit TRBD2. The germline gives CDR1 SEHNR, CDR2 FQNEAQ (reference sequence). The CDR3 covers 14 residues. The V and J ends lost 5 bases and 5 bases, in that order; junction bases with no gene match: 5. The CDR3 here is CASSPGLADNEQFF. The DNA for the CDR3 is TGTGCCAGCAGCCCAGGACTAGCAGACAATGAGCAGTTCTTC.

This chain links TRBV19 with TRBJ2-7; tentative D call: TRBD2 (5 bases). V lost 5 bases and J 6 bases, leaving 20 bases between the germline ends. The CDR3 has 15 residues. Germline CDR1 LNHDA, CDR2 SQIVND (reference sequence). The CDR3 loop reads CASSPRWLSAGEQYF. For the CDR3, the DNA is TGTGCCAGTAGTCCTCGTTGGCTCAGTGCGGGCGAGCAGTACTTC. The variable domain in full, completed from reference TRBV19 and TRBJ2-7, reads DGGITQSPKYLFRKEGQNVTLSCEQNLNHDAMYWYRQDPGQGLRLIYYSQIVNDFQKGDIAEGYSVSREKKESFPLTVTSAQKNPTAFYLCASSPRWLSAGEQYFGPGTRLTVT.

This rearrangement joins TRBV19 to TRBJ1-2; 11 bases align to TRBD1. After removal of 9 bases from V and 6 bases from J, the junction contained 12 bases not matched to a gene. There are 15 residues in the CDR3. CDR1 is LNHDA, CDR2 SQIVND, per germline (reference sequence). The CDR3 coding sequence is TGTGCCAGCTTATCTATTGGACAGGGGGCTAATGGCTACACCTTC. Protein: CASLSIGQGANGYTF.

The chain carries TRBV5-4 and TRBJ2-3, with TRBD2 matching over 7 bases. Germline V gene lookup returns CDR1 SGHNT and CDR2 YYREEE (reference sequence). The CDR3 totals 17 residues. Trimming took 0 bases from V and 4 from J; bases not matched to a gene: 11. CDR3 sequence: CASSLVSKRGGADTQYF. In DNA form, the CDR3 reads TGTGCCAGCAGCTTGGTGAGCAAGCGGGGTGGCGCAGATACGCAGTATTTT.

CDR3 in amino acids: CASSPRTGGTEAFF. The DNA of the CDR3 is TGTGCCAGCTCACCACGGACGGGAGGCACTGAAGCTTTCTTT. The chain couples TRBV18 to TRBJ1-1, with D uncertain. This CDR3 is built from 14 residues. CDR1 KGHSH and CDR2 LQKENI come from the germline V gene. Between the trimmed V and J ends, which lost 1 base and 4 bases, there was a span of 10 bases.

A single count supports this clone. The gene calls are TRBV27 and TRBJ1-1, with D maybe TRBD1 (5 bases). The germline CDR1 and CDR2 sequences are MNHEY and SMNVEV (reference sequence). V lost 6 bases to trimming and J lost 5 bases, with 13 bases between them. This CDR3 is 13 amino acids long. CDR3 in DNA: TGTGCCAGCAGGCTTAGGGGAGGGACTGAAGCTTTCTTT. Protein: CASRLRGGTEAFF.

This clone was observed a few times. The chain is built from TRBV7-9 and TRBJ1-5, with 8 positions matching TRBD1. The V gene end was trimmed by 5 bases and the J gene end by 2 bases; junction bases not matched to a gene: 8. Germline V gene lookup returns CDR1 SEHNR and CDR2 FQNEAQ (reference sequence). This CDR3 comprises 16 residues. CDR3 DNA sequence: TGTGCCAGCAGCCCGGGACAGGTTTGGGGCAATCAGCCCCAGCATTTT. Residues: CASSPGQVWGNQPQHF.

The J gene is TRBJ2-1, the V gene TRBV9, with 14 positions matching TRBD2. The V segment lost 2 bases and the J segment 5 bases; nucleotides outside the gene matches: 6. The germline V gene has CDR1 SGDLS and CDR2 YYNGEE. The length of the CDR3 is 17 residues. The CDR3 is CASSVGVGLAGDNEQFF. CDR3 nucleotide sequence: TGTGCCAGCAGCGTTGGCGTGGGACTAGCGGGGGACAATGAGCAGTTCTTC.

CDR3 sequence (DNA): TGCAGCGTCGATACAGGGGGCCTTAACTATGGCTACACCTTC. This codes for CSVDTGGLNYGYTF. This rearrangement joins TRBV29-1 to TRBJ1-2; 9 nucleotides line up with TRBD1. Germline CDR1 and CDR2: SQVTM and ANQGSEA. The CDR3 covers 14 residues. J gave up 1 base and V 6 bases, and 6 bases lay outside the gene matches.

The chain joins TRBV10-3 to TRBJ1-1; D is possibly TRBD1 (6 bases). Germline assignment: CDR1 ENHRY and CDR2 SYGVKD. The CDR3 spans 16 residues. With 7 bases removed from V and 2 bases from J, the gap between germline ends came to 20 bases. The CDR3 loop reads CAINERGGQANTEAFF. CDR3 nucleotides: TGTGCCATCAACGAGAGGGGGGGTCAGGCTAACACTGAAGCTTTCTTT.

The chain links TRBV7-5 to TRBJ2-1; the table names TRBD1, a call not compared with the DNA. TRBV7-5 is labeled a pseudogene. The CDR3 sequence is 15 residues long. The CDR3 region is CARSPSGGAYNEQFF. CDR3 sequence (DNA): TGTGCCAGAAGCCCCTCAGGGGGAGCCTACAATGAGCAGTTCTTC.

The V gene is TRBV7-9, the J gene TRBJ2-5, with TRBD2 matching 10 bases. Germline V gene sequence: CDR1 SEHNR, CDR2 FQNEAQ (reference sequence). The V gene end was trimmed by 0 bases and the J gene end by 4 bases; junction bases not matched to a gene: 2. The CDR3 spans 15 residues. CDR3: CASSLAASGRETQYF. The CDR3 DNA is TGTGCCAGCAGCTTAGCGGCTAGCGGGAGAGAGACCCAGTACTTC.

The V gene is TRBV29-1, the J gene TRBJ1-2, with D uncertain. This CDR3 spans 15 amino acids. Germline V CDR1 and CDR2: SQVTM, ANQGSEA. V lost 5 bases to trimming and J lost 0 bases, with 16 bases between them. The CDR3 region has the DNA TGCAGCGTTTACGGTCTCGCCTATGCTAACTATGGCTACACCTTC. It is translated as CSVYGLAYANYGYTF.

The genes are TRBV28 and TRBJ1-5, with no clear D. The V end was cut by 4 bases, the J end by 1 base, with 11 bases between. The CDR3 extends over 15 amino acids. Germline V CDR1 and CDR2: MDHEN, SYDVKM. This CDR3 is CASSSAGQSNQPQHF. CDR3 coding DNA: TGTGCCAGCAGTTCAGCGGGCCAAAGCAATCAGCCCCAGCATTTT.

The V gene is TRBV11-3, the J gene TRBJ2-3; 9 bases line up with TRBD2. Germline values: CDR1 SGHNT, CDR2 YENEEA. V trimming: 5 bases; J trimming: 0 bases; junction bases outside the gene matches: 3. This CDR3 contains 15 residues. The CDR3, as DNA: TGTGCCAGCAGCGTAGCGGGGGTGAGCACAGATACGCAGTATTTT. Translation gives CASSVAGVSTDTQYF.

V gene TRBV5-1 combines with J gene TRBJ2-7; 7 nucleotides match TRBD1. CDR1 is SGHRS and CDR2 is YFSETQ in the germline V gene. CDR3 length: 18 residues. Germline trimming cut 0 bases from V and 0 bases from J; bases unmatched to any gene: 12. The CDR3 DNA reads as TGCGCCAGCAGCTTGGGGTTTGGGATACAGGGGAACTCCTACGAGCAGTACTTC. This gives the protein CASSLGFGIQGNSYEQYF. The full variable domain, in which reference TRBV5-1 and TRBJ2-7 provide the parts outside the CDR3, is KAGVTQTPRYLIKTRGQQVTLSCSPISGHRSVSWYQQTPGQGLQFLFEYFSETQRNKGNFPGRFSGRQFSNSRSEMNVSTLELGDSALYLCASSLGFGIQGNSYEQYFGPGTRLTVT.

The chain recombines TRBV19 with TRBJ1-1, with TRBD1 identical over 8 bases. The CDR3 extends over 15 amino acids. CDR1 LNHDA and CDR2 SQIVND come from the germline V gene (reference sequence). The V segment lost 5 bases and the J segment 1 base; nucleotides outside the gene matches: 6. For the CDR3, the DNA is TGTGCCAGTAGTGCCTCAGGGGGCGGGAACACTGAAGCTTTCTTT. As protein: CASSASGGGNTEAFF.

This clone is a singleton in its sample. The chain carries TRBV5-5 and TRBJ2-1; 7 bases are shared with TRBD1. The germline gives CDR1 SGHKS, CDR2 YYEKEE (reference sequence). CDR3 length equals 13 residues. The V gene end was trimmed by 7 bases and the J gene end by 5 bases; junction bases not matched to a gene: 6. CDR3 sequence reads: CASGSGTDNEQFF. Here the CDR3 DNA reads TGTGCCAGCGGCTCTGGGACAGACAATGAGCAGTTCTTC.

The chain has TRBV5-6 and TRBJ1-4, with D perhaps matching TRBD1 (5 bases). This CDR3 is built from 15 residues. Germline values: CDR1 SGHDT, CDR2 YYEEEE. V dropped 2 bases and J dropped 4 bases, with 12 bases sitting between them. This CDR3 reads CASSFLTADNEKLFF. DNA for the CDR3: TGTGCCAGCAGCTTCCTGACAGCCGATAATGAAAAACTGTTTTTT.